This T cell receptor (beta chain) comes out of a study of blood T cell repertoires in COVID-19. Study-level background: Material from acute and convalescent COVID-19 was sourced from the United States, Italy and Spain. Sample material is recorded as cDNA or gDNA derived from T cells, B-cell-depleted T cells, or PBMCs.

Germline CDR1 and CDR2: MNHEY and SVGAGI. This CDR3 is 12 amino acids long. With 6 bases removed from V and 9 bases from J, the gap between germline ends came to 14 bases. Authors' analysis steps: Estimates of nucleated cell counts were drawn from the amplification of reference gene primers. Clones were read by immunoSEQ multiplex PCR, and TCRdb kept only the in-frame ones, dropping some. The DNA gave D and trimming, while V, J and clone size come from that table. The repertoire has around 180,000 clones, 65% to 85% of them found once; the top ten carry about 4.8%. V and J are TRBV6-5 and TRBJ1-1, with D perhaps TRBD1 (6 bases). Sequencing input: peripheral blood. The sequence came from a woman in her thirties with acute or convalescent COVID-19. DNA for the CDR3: TGTGCCAGCAGCCCCCAGGGGAGAAAAGCTTTCTTT. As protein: CASSPQGRKAFF.